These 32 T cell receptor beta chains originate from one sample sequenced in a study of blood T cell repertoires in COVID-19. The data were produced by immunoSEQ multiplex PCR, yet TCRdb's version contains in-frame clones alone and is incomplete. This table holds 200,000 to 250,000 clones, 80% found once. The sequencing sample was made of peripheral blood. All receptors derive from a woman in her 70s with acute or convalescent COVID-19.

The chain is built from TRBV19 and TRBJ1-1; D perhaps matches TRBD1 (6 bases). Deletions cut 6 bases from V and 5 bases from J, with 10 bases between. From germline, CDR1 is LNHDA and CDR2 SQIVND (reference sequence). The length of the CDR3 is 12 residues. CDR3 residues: CASRQGYTEAFF. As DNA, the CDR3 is TGTGCCAGTAGACAGGGATATACTGAAGCTTTCTTT.

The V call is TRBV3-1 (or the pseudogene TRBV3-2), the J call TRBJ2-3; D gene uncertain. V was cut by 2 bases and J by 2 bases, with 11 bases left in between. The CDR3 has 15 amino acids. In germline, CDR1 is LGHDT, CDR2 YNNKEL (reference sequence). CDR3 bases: TGTGCCAGCAGCCAAACTCTTCGTTACACAGATACGCAGTATTTT. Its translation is CASSQTLRYTDTQYF.

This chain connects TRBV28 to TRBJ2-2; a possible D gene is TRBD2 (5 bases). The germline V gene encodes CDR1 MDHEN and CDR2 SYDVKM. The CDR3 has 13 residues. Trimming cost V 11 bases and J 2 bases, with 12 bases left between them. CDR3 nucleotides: TGTGCCGTTGAGGGCCCTAACACCGGGGAGCTGTTTTTT. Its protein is CAVEGPNTGELFF.

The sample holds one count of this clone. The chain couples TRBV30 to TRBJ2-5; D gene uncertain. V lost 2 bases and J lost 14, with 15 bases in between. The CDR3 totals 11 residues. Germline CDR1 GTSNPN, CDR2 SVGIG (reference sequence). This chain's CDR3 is CAWSFGSLIYF. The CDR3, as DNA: TGTGCCTGGAGTTTCGGCTCACTAATATACTTC.

CDR3 bases: TGTGCCACCAGTGGACTAGCGGGAGGAGGCTCCTACAATGAGCAGTTCTTC. Protein sequence: CATSGLAGGGSYNEQFF. The V gene is TRBV24-1, the J gene TRBJ2-1; TRBD2 agrees at 13 bases. The CDR3 length is 17 residues. With V trimmed by 5 bases and J by 0 bases, 3 bases remained unmatched. Germline V gene sequence: CDR1 KGHDR, CDR2 SFDVKD.

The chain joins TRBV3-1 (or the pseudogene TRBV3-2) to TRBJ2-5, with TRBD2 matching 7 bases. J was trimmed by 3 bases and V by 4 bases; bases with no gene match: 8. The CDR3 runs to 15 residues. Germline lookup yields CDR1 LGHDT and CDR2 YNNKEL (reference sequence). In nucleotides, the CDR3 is TGTGCCAGCAGCCGTCGGACTAGTAGGGAAGAGACCCAGTACTTC. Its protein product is CASSRRTSREETQYF.

This CDR3 is CASSRLAGGFYEQYF. The CDR3 DNA follows: TGTGCCAGTAGCCGACTAGCGGGAGGTTTCTACGAGCAGTACTTC. V usage is TRBV19 and J usage is TRBJ2-7, with 13 nucleotides matching TRBD2. This CDR3 is 15 amino acids long. V lost 6 bases and J lost 3; bases outside the gene matches: 5. CDR1 is LNHDA, CDR2 SQIVND, per germline (reference sequence).

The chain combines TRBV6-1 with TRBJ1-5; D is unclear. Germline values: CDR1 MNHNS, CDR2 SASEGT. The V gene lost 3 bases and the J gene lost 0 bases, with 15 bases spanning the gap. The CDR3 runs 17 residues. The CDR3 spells CASSDRYNRLSNQPQHF. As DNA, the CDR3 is TGTGCCAGCAGTGACCGATACAACCGACTTAGCAATCAGCCCCAGCATTTT.

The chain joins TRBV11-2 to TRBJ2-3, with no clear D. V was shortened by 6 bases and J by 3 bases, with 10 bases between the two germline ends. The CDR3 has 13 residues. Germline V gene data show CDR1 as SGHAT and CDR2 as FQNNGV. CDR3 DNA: TGTGCCAGCAGGATTAAACTAACAGATACGCAGTATTTT. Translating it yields CASRIKLTDTQYF.

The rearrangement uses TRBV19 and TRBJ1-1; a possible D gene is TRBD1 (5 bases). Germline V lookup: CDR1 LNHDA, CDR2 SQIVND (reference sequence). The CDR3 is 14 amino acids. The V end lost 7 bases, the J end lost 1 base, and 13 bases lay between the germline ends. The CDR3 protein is CASTMGGENTEAFF. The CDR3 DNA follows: TGTGCCAGTACCATGGGGGGGGAGAACACTGAAGCTTTCTTT. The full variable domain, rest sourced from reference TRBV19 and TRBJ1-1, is DGGITQSPKYLFRKEGQNVTLSCEQNLNHDAMYWYRQDPGQGLRLIYYSQIVNDFQKGDIAEGYSVSREKKESFPLTVTSAQKNPTAFYLCASTMGGENTEAFFGQGTRLTVV.

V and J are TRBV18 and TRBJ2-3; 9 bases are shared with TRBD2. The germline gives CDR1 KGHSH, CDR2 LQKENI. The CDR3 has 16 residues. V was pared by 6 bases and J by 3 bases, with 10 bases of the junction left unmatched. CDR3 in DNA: TGTGCCAGCTCCCCGACGGCGGGAGGGCCGACAGATACGCAGTATTTT. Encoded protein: CASSPTAGGPTDTQYF.

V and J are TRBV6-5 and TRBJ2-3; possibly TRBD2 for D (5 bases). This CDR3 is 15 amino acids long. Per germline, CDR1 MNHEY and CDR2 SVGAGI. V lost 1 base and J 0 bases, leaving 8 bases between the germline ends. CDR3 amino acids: CASSYWGVSTDTQYF. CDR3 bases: TGTGCCAGCAGTTACTGGGGAGTTAGCACAGATACGCAGTATTTT.

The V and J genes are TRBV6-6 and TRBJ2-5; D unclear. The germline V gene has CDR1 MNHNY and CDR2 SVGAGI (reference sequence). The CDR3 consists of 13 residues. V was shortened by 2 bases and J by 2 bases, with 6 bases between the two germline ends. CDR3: CASSYARQETQYF. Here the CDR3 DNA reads TGTGCCAGCAGTTACGCTAGACAAGAGACCCAGTACTTC.

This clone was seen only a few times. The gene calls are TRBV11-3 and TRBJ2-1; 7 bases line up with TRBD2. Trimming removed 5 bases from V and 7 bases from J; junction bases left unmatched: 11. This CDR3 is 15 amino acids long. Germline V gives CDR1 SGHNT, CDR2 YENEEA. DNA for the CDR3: TGTGCCAGCAGCCCCGGCCGGGAGGCGTGGAATGAGCAGTTCTTC. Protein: CASSPGREAWNEQFF.

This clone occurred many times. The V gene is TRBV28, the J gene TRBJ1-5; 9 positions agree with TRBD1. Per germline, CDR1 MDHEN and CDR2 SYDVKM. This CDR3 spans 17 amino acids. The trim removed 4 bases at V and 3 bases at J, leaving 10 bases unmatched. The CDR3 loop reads CASSSPGQGRNNQPQHF. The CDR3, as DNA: TGTGCCAGCAGTTCCCCCGGACAGGGGAGGAACAATCAGCCCCAGCATTTT.

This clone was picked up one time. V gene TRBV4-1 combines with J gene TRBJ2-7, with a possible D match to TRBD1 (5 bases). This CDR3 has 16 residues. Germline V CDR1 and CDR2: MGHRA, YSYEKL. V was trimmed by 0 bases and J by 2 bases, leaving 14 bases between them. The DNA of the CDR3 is TGCGCCAGCAGCCAAGACCGCAGGGCTCTCACCTACGAGCAGTACTTC. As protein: CASSQDRRALTYEQYF.

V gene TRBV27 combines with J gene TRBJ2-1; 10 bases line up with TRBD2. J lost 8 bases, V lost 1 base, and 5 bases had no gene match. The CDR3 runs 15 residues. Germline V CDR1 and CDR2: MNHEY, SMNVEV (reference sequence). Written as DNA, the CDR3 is TGTGCCAGCAGTTTATGGCTAGCGGGAGTCCATGAGCAGTTCTTC. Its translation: CASSLWLAGVHEQFF.

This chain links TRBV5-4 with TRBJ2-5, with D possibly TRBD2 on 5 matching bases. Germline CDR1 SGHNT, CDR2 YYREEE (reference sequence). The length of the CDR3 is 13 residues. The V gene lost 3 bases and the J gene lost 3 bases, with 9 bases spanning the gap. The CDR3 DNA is TGTGCCAGCAGCTCCTGGACTGAAGAGACCCAGTACTTC. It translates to CASSSWTEETQYF.

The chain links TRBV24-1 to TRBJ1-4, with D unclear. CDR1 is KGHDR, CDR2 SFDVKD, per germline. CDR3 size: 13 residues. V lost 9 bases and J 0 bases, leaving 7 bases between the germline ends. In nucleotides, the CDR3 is TGTGCCACCGTAGCGGCAACTAATGAAAAACTGTTTTTT. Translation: CATVAATNEKLFF.

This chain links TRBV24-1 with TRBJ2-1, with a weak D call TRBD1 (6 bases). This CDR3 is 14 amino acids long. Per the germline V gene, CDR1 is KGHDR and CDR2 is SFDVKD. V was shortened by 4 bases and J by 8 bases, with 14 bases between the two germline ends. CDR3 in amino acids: CATSDPGQLHEQFF. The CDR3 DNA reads TGTGCCACCAGTGACCCCGGACAGCTACATGAGCAGTTCTTC.

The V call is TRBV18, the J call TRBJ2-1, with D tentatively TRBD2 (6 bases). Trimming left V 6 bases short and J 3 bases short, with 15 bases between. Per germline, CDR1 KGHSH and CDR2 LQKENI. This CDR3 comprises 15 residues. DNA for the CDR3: TGTGCCAGCTCCCAATCCGGGACTGGCTACAATGAGCAGTTCTTC. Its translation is CASSQSGTGYNEQFF.

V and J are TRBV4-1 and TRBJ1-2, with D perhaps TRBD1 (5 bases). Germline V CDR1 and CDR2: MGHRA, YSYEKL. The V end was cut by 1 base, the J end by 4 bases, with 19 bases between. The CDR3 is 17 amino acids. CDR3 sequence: CASSQGLGAGRLYGYTF. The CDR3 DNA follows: TGCGCCAGCAGCCAAGGGTTGGGAGCGGGGCGCCTCTATGGCTACACCTTC.

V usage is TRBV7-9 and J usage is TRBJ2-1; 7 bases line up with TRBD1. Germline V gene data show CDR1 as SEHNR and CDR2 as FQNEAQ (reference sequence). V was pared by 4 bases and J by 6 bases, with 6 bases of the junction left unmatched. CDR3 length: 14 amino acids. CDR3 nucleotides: TGTGCCAGCAGCTCCGGGACAGAGAGCAATGAGCAGTTCTTC. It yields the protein CASSSGTESNEQFF. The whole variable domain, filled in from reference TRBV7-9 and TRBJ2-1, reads DTGVSQNPRHKITKRGQNVTFRCDPISEHNRLYWYRQTLGQGPEFLTYFQNEAQLEKSRLLSDRFSAERPKGSFSTLEIQRTEQGDSAMYLCASSSGTESNEQFFGPGTRLTVL.

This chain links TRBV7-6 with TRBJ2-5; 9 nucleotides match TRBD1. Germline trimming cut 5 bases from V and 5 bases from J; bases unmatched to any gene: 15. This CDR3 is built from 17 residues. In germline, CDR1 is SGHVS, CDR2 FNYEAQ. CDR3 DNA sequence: TGTGCCAGCAGCCGGATAACTGGGACAGGGCCCAGGGAGACCCAGTACTTC. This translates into CASSRITGTGPRETQYF.

DNA of the CDR3: TGTGCCAGCTCACCACAACTAGCGGGAGGGGGCAATGAGCAGTTCTTC. Translation: CASSPQLAGGGNEQFF. The gene calls are TRBV18 and TRBJ2-1; 13 nucleotides align to TRBD2. Germline V lookup: CDR1 KGHSH, CDR2 LQKENI. V was pared by 1 base and J by 6 bases, with 3 bases of the junction left unmatched. The CDR3 spans 16 residues. Using reference TRBV18 and TRBJ2-1 for the parts outside the CDR3, the full variable domain is NAGVMQNPRHLVRRRGQEARLRCSPMKGHSHVYWYRQLPEEGLKFMVYLQKENIIDESGMPKERFSAEFPKEGPSILRIQQVVRGDSAAYFCASSPQLAGGGNEQFFGPGTRLTVL.

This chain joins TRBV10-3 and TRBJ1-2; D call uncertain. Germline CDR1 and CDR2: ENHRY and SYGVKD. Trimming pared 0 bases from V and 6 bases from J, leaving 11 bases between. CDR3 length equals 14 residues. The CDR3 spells CAISESRVRDGYTF. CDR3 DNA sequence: TGTGCCATCAGTGAGTCCCGGGTTCGGGATGGCTACACCTTC.

The CDR3 is CASSPGQMYEQYF. The CDR3 nucleotides read TGTGCCAGCTCACCGGGACAGATGTACGAGCAGTACTTC. This chain connects TRBV18 to TRBJ2-7, with 7 bases fitting TRBD1. From germline, CDR1 is KGHSH and CDR2 LQKENI. This CDR3 comprises 13 residues. V lost 3 bases to trimming and J lost 4 bases; unmatched junction nucleotides: 3.

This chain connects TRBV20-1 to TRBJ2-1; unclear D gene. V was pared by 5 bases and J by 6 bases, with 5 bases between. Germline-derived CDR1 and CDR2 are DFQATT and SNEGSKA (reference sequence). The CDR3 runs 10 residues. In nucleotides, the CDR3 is TGCAGTGCTGACTTCAATGAGCAGTTCTTC. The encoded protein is CSADFNEQFF.

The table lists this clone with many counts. The CDR3 reads CASGRGSGGLNNEQFF. In DNA form, the CDR3 reads TGTGCCAGCGGACGAGGGAGCGGGGGGCTTAACAATGAGCAGTTCTTC. The rearrangement links TRBV4-2 to TRBJ2-1, with 9 bases lining up with TRBD2. V was clipped by 8 bases and J by 5 bases; unmatched bases: 13. This CDR3 region has 16 residues. CDR1 and CDR2 from the germline V gene are LGHNA and YNFKEQ.

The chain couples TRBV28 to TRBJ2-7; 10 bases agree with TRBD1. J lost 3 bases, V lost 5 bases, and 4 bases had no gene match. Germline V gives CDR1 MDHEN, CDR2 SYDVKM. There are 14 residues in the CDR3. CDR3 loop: CASSPRTGGYEQYF. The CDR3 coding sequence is TGTGCCAGCAGTCCCCGGACAGGGGGCTACGAGCAGTACTTC.

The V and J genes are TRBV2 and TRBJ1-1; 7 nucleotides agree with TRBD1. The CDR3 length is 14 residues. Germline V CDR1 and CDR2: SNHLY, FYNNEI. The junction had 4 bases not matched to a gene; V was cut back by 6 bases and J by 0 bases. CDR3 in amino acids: CASRAGQLNTEAFF. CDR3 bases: TGTGCCAGCAGGGCGGGACAGTTGAACACTGAAGCTTTCTTT.

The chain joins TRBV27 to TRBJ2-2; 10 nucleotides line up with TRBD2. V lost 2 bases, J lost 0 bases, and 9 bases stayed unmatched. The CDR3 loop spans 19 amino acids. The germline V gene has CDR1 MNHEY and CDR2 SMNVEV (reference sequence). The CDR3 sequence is CASSLKGSSGRANTGELFF. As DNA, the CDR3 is TGTGCCAGCAGTTTAAAGGGATCTAGCGGGAGAGCGAACACCGGGGAGCTGTTTTTT.